This T cell receptor (beta chain) was captured by sequencing in a study of CXCR3-negative and CXCR3-positive naive CD8 T cells. There are 14 residues in the CDR3. Germline V lookup: CDR1 SGHRS, CDR2 YFSETQ. Those CD8+ T cells considered naive were CD45RO-CCR7+CD27+CD95-. Through 5' RACE with UMI labels, the TRB cDNA libraries were prepared. From its re-call of the 5' RACE reads, TCRdb lists each CDR3 protein once, without DNA. Seen in this sample are 100,000 to 150,000 distinct CDR3 sequences; the ten most common clones hold nearly 0.5%. The sequence was collected from a human donor in good health. Some clones in this sample may be carry-over from other donors' samples. Sequencing was performed on naive CXCR3- CD8+ T cells from blood. Stated subset: CD45RO-CCR7+CD27+CD95- naive CD8+ T cells lacking CXCR3 (TNR3-). V and J are TRBV5-1 and TRBJ2-7; with no DNA, the TCRdb D assignment of TRBD1 cannot be verified. The CDR3 is CASSSRQGDYEQYF.